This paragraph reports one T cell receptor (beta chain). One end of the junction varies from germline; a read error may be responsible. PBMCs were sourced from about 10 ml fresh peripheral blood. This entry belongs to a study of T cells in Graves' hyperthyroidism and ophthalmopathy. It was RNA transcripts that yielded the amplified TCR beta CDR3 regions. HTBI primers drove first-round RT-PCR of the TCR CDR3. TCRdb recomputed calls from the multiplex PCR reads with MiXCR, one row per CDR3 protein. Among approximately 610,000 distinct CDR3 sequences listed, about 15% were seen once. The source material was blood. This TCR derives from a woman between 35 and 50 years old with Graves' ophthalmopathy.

The CDR3 region has the DNA TGTGCCAGCAGCCATCAACGGGACAGGGGATGGGCGGACTTC. Translating gives CASSHQRDRGWADF. V usage is TRBV28 and J usage is TRBJ2-5, with TRBD1 identical over 10 bases. This CDR3 region has 14 residues. CDR1 and CDR2 from the germline V gene are MDHEN and SYDVKM.